This T cell receptor (beta chain) was captured by sequencing in a study of cytomegalovirus exposure and HLA in healthy donors. The wider study: Early released data comprised around 80 million unique TCRs from HLA-typed donors.

Details on this clone: What it recognizes is unknown.

General study results and limits: Presence/absence analyses treated sequencing depth as roughly uniform across donors. TCR beta chain V- and J-gene trimming was linked, in a later analysis, to a missense variant in DCLRE1C.

Primers included in the PCR were 60 Vbeta and 13 Jbeta primers. The method was immunoSEQ multiplex PCR; TCRdb's version includes in-frame clones alone and lacks a portion of them. This sample has about 160,000 clones; 85% occur once, and the top ten carry 1%. Material: PBMCs. This clonotype originated in a boy aged 2 to 10 in good health and CMV-seronegative.

CDR3 sequence (DNA): TGCGCCAGCAGCTTGACACACGATTGGTGGAACACTGAAGCTTTCTTT. It yields the protein CASSLTHDWWNTEAFF. The chain carries TRBV5-1 and TRBJ1-1; D is unclear. The CDR3 has 16 amino acids. Germline assignment: CDR1 SGHRS and CDR2 YFSETQ. The V and J ends lost 1 base and 1 base respectively, with 14 bases between them. The full variable domain, rest sourced from reference TRBV5-1 and TRBJ1-1, is KAGVTQTPRYLIKTRGQQVTLSCSPISGHRSVSWYQQTPGQGLQFLFEYFSETQRNKGNFPGRFSGRQFSNSRSEMNVSTLELGDSALYLCASSLTHDWWNTEAFFGQGTRLTVV.